Below, 28 T cell receptor beta chains from the same sample are listed, as sequenced in a study of cytomegalovirus exposure and HLA in healthy donors. It was with 60 Vbeta and 13 Jbeta primers that the PCR ran. Produced via immunoSEQ multiplex PCR; TCRdb's table is partial and in-frame only. The table includes roughly 300,000 clones, roughly 88% detected once. Sample: PBMCs. These receptors came from a man aged 35 to 55 in good health and CMV-seropositive.

The chain is built from TRBV5-1 and TRBJ2-1; D is undetermined. The CDR3 loop spans 11 amino acids. Germline V gene lookup returns CDR1 SGHRS and CDR2 YFSETQ. Trimming took off 0 bases at V and 8 bases at J, with 3 bases between the two ends. CDR3 sequence: CASSLADEQFF. CDR3 DNA: TGCGCCAGCAGCTTGGCGGATGAGCAGTTCTTC.

V usage is TRBV7-3 and J usage is TRBJ2-1; D perhaps matches TRBD2 (6 bases). Trimming cost V 1 base and J 6 bases, with 7 bases left between them. This CDR3 contains 13 residues. Germline V gene sequence: CDR1 SGHTA, CDR2 FQGTGA. Written as DNA, the CDR3 is TGTGCCAGCAGCTTAATACTAGCCAATGAGCAGTTCTTC. It is translated as CASSLILANEQFF.

CDR3 sequence (DNA): TGTGCCAGCAGTCCCCAAGACAGGGACGACACTGAAGCTTTCTTT. Amino acid sequence: CASSPQDRDDTEAFF. This chain links TRBV28 with TRBJ1-1, with 7 bases that match TRBD1. The V and J ends lost 5 bases and 3 bases, in that order; junction bases with no gene match: 9. This CDR3 region has 15 residues. Germline V gene sequence: CDR1 MDHEN, CDR2 SYDVKM.

This chain links TRBV5-4 with TRBJ2-3; TRBD1 matches 10 bases. CDR1 is SGHNT and CDR2 is YYREEE in the germline V gene (reference sequence). This CDR3 comprises 16 residues. Trimming at V came to 5 bases and at J to 3 bases, leaving 9 bases not matched to a gene. CDR3 sequence reads: CASSLKTGGGTDTQYF. CDR3 sequence (DNA): TGTGCCAGCAGTTTGAAGACAGGGGGCGGGACAGATACGCAGTATTTT.

This clone was detected only a few times. This chain links TRBV21-1 with TRBJ2-5; the tabulated D call, TRBD1, remains unverified against the DNA. TRBV21-1 is a pseudogene segment. This CDR3 spans 14 amino acids. CDR3 in amino acids: CASSKEAGIETQYF. The DNA for the CDR3 is TGTGCCAGCAGCAAAGAGGCAGGGATAGAGACCCAGTACTTC.

The chain links TRBV28 to TRBJ2-7; D possibly corresponds to TRBD1 (5 bases). The CDR3 extends over 15 amino acids. The V and J ends lost 5 bases and 4 bases respectively, with 18 bases between them. The V gene's germline CDR1 is MDHEN and CDR2 SYDVKM. This chain's CDR3 is CASSLPKGIGYEQYF. The CDR3 DNA follows: TGTGCCAGCAGTCTACCGAAGGGGATCGGGTACGAGCAGTACTTC.

This clone has more than one count but fewer than ten. This chain links TRBV6-6 with TRBJ2-7; tentatively, D is TRBD2 (5 bases). Germline CDR1 MNHNY, CDR2 SVGAGI (reference sequence). V lost 5 bases and J 5 bases, leaving 10 bases between the germline ends. The length of the CDR3 is 12 residues. CDR3 region: CASSNTRNEQYF. The CDR3, as DNA: TGTGCCAGCAGTAACACTAGAAACGAGCAGTACTTC.

This chain joins TRBV7-6 and TRBJ1-2; no clear D. The CDR3 consists of 16 residues. Germline-derived CDR1 and CDR2 are SGHVS and FNYEAQ. Trimming left V 1 base short and J 1 base short, with 13 bases between. CDR3 bases: TGTGCCAGCAGCTTAGGGGCGCCAGAACTTAACTATGGCTACACCTTC. Amino acid sequence: CASSLGAPELNYGYTF.

This sequence joins TRBV6-5 and TRBJ1-1, with D hard to call. Trimming took 5 bases from V and 8 from J, leaving 9 bases between them. Germline values: CDR1 MNHEY, CDR2 SVGAGI. The CDR3 runs to 11 residues. CDR3 coding DNA: TGTGCCAGCAGTCCCCCCCCGGAAGCTTTCTTT. The encoded protein is CASSPPPEAFF.

To note about this clone: The sample has other DNA sequences that encode this CDR3 too. The V and J genes are TRBV27 and TRBJ2-7; 14 bases are a match to TRBD2. The V gene's germline CDR1 is MNHEY and CDR2 SMNVEV (reference sequence). The CDR3 is made up of 15 amino acids. V trimming: 5 bases; J trimming: 4 bases; junction bases outside the gene matches: 4. In DNA form, the CDR3 reads TGTGCCAGCAGTACGACTAGCGGGAGGGCGTACGAGCAGTACTTC. Its protein product is CASSTTSGRAYEQYF.

V is TRBV19 and J is TRBJ2-7; 7 nucleotides agree with TRBD2. Germline V gives CDR1 LNHDA, CDR2 SQIVND (reference sequence). V gave up 5 bases and J gave up 3 bases; unmatched junction bases: 7. This CDR3 spans 14 amino acids. Written as DNA, the CDR3 is TGTGCCAGTAGTGCCGGACTAGGACTCTACGAGCAGTACTTC. Translating gives CASSAGLGLYEQYF.

The gene calls are TRBV4-1 and TRBJ2-1, with 7 bases identical to TRBD2. Trimming at V came to 0 bases and at J to 0 bases, leaving 5 bases not matched to a gene. In germline, CDR1 is MGHRA, CDR2 YSYEKL. The CDR3 consists of 17 residues. CDR3 in DNA: TGCGCCAGCAGCCAAGATATCGGCGGGAGCTCCTACAATGAGCAGTTCTTC. Amino acid sequence: CASSQDIGGSSYNEQFF.

This clone was counted only a few times. The chain recombines TRBV4-1 with TRBJ1-4, with a tentative D call TRBD1 (5 bases). With 1 base removed from V and 4 bases from J, the gap between germline ends came to 7 bases. Germline V CDR1 and CDR2: MGHRA, YSYEKL. The CDR3 runs 14 residues. The CDR3 protein is CASSQVTGNEKLFF. The CDR3 DNA is TGCGCCAGCAGCCAAGTTACAGGTAATGAAAAACTGTTTTTT.

The rearrangement uses TRBV19 and TRBJ2-1, with a weak D call TRBD2 (6 bases). V lost 5 bases, J lost 0 bases, and 14 bases lay in between. CDR1 and CDR2 (germline): LNHDA, SQIVND (reference sequence). There are 16 residues in the CDR3. The CDR3 sequence: CASSPLGGISYNEQFF. The DNA of the CDR3 is TGTGCCAGTAGTCCACTGGGGGGTATCTCCTACAATGAGCAGTTCTTC.

J is TRBJ1-2 and V is TRBV27; weak D call: TRBD1 (5 bases). There are 15 residues in the CDR3. Per the germline V gene, CDR1 is MNHEY and CDR2 is SMNVEV (reference sequence). V lost 5 bases and J lost 8, with 21 bases in between. CDR3 loop: CASSKDKGPFGGYTF. DNA for the CDR3: TGTGCCAGCAGTAAGGACAAGGGGCCTTTTGGCGGCTACACCTTC.

The CDR3 loop is CASSVGATSGNTIYF. The CDR3 region has the DNA TGTGCCAGCAGCGTAGGGGCGACCTCTGGAAACACCATATATTTT. This chain uses TRBV9 with TRBJ1-3, with D unclear. Looked up from germline, CDR1 is SGDLS and CDR2 is YYNGEE. V lost 0 bases to trimming and J lost 0 bases, with 7 bases between them. This CDR3 comprises 15 residues.

The J gene is TRBJ1-1, the V gene TRBV5-1; TRBD1 matches at 7 bases. V shed 4 bases and J 5 bases; nucleotides not matched to a gene: 8. The CDR3 is 14 amino acids. The germline V gene has CDR1 SGHRS and CDR2 YFSETQ. The CDR3 nucleotides read TGCGCCAGCAGCCTGCAGACAGGGCAGACTGAAGCTTTCTTT. As protein: CASSLQTGQTEAFF.

The chain combines TRBV5-6 with TRBJ1-3; maybe TRBD1 (6 bases). The V end was cut by 0 bases, the J end by 4 bases, with 8 bases between. The germline gives CDR1 SGHDT, CDR2 YYEEEE. The CDR3 spans 14 residues. The CDR3 sequence: CASSLGQVGNTIYF. CDR3 sequence (DNA): TGTGCCAGCAGCTTGGGACAGGTCGGAAACACCATATATTTT.

This chain links TRBV2 with TRBJ2-2; 8 nucleotides agree with TRBD1. With 6 bases clipped from V and 4 bases from J, the junction kept 4 bases outside the gene matches. The CDR3 contains 14 residues. From germline, CDR1 is SNHLY and CDR2 FYNNEI. Here the CDR3 reads CASRKGQVTGELFF. DNA for the CDR3: TGTGCCAGCAGAAAGGGACAGGTCACCGGGGAGCTGTTTTTT.

The chain combines TRBV28 with TRBJ2-1, with 10 positions matching TRBD2. The CDR3 runs 15 residues. V dropped 8 bases and J dropped 2; count of bases not matched to a gene: 6. Germline assignment: CDR1 MDHEN and CDR2 SYDVKM. The CDR3 region has the DNA TGTGCCAGCCCTCCGGGACTAGCGCCCTACAATGAGCAGTTCTTC. The encoded protein is CASPPGLAPYNEQFF.

This rearrangement joins TRBV6-1 to TRBJ2-7; the D gene is possibly TRBD1 (6 bases). Germline CDR1 and CDR2: MNHNS and SASEGT. The CDR3 is made up of 17 amino acids. Trimming cost V 4 bases and J 0 bases, with 19 bases left between them. The CDR3 nucleotides are TGTGCCAGCAGTGTCGTTACCCAGGGGTGGGCCTCCTACGAGCAGTACTTC. It specifies CASSVVTQGWASYEQYF.

This clone was detected only once. The gene calls are TRBV11-1 and TRBJ2-7; D unresolved. The CDR3 runs to 11 residues. Trimming pared 5 bases from V and 4 bases from J, leaving 6 bases between. Germline V CDR1 and CDR2: SGHAT, FQDESV (reference sequence). The chain's CDR3 is CASSVRYEQYF. CDR3 DNA sequence: TGTGCCAGCAGCGTTAGATACGAGCAGTACTTC.

The chain employs TRBV2 and TRBJ2-4; D may be TRBD1 (6 bases). Trimming cost V 5 bases and J 0 bases, with 14 bases left between them. The germline CDR1 and CDR2 sequences are SNHLY and FYNNEI. CDR3 length: 16 amino acids. CDR3 residues: CASSYTTGIAKNIQYF. In DNA, the CDR3 is TGTGCCAGCAGTTATACAACAGGGATAGCCAAAAACATTCAGTACTTC.

In this sample, this clone turned up once. The chain recombines TRBV14 with TRBJ2-7; 10 bases agree with TRBD2. Trimming at V came to 5 bases and at J to 3 bases, leaving 4 bases not matched to a gene. Looked up from germline, CDR1 is SGHDN and CDR2 is FVKESK. The CDR3 sequence is 14 residues long. DNA of the CDR3: TGTGCCAGCAGCGGAGCGGGAGGGGGCTACGAGCAGTACTTC. It translates to CASSGAGGGYEQYF.

This clone was seen more than once but under ten times. This chain connects TRBV28 to TRBJ1-1; D is ambiguous. V was clipped by 2 bases and J by 6 bases, with 7 bases between them. The CDR3 spans 12 residues. In germline, CDR1 is MDHEN, CDR2 SYDVKM. CDR3 nucleotides: TGTGCCAGCAGTTTAAGGAGGGCTGAAGCTTTCTTT. Protein: CASSLRRAEAFF.

The rearrangement links TRBV5-1 to TRBJ2-7; 12 nucleotides agree with TRBD2. Germline lookup yields CDR1 SGHRS and CDR2 YFSETQ. The CDR3 has 13 amino acids. The V and J ends lost 4 bases and 6 bases, in that order; junction bases with no gene match: 2. The CDR3 here is CASSPTSGSEQYF. CDR3 nucleotide sequence: TGCGCCAGCAGCCCGACTAGCGGGAGCGAGCAGTACTTC.

This rearrangement joins TRBV7-9 to TRBJ2-1; D ambiguous. Germline V gene sequence: CDR1 SEHNR, CDR2 FQNEAQ (reference sequence). V lost 1 base and J 2 bases, leaving 12 bases between the germline ends. The length of the CDR3 is 16 residues. CDR3 in DNA: TGTGCCAGCAGCTTAGGCCTTATACTCCCCTACAATGAGCAGTTCTTC. This gives the protein CASSLGLILPYNEQFF. The full variable domain, completed using reference TRBV7-9 and TRBJ2-1, is DTGVSQNPRHKITKRGQNVTFRCDPISEHNRLYWYRQTLGQGPEFLTYFQNEAQLEKSRLLSDRFSAERPKGSFSTLEIQRTEQGDSAMYLCASSLGLILPYNEQFFGPGTRLTVL.

The rearrangement uses TRBV7-8 and TRBJ2-3, with 7 bases that match TRBD2. V lost 2 bases to trimming and J lost 0 bases; unmatched junction nucleotides: 2. The CDR3 has 15 residues. Germline V gene lookup returns CDR1 SGHVS and CDR2 FQNEAQ. The CDR3 region is CASSLRRESTDTQYF. CDR3 sequence (DNA): TGTGCCAGCAGCTTAAGGCGGGAGAGCACAGATACGCAGTATTTT. Full variable domain (rest looked up from reference TRBV7-8 and TRBJ2-3): GAGVSQSPRYKVAKRGQDVALRCDPISGHVSLFWYQQALGQGPEFLTYFQNEAQLDKSGLPSDRFFAERPEGSVSTLKIQRTQQEDSAVYLCASSLRRESTDTQYFGPGTRLTVL.